Each of the 25 T cell receptor beta chains below was sequenced from the same sample in a study of T cells after yellow fever vaccination. TCRdb used MiXCR to reprocess the 5' RACE reads, holding one entry per CDR3 protein. The data hold under 600,000 distinct CDR3 sequences, with 21% observed a single time. Material: PBMCs, obtained approximately 22 days after the first yellow fever vaccination. These receptor sequences come from a man between 18 and 29 years old who received the YFV17D yellow fever vaccine.

A few counts support this clonotype. J is TRBJ2-5 and V is TRBV5-1; 8 nucleotides agree with TRBD1. The CDR3 is 16 amino acids. Looked up from germline, CDR1 is SGHRS and CDR2 is YFSETQ. Trimming cost V 7 bases and J 3 bases; bases outside gene matches: 14. The CDR3 coding sequence is TGCGCCAGCCGCACCCGACCGACAGGGGACGAAGAGACCCAGTACTTC. Its protein is CASRTRPTGDEETQYF.

The chain couples TRBV3-1 to TRBJ2-1, with D perhaps matching TRBD1 or TRBD2 (6 bases each). Germline loops: CDR1 LGHDT, CDR2 YNNKEL (reference sequence). CDR3 length: 14 amino acids. Deletions cut 3 bases from V and 2 bases from J, with 8 bases between. CDR3 coding DNA: TGTGCCAGCAGCCAGGAGGGGGCCTACAATGAGCAGTTCTTC. It specifies CASSQEGAYNEQFF.

This clonotype was detected only a few times. The rearrangement joins TRBV5-6 to TRBJ2-1; TRBD1 matches at 7 bases. The germline gives CDR1 SGHDT, CDR2 YYEEEE. Unmatched junction bases numbered 7, after V lost 5 bases and J lost 2 bases. The CDR3 length is 15 residues. The CDR3 DNA is TGTGCCAGCAGGGGCTACAGGGGCCCCTACAATGAGCAGTTCTTC. Protein product: CASRGYRGPYNEQFF. Complete variable domain (other parts from reference TRBV5-6 and TRBJ2-1): DAGVTQSPTHLIKTRGQQVTLRCSPKSGHDTVSWYQQALGQGPQFIFQYYEEEERQRGNFPDRFSGHQFPNYSSELNVNALLLGDSALYLCASRGYRGPYNEQFFGPGTRLTVL.

This sequence joins TRBV7-2 and TRBJ2-5, with D unclear. This CDR3 has 13 amino acids. Germline CDR1 is SGHTA and CDR2 is FQGNSA. The V gene lost 1 base and the J gene lost 4 bases, with 7 bases spanning the gap. The CDR3 reads CASSLVALETQYF. The DNA of the CDR3 is TGTGCCAGCAGCTTAGTGGCCCTAGAGACCCAGTACTTC.

This clonotype was found a few times. This chain uses TRBV7-6 with TRBJ1-5; TRBD1 is a possible D gene (6 bases). V was pared by 1 base and J by 5 bases, with 9 bases between. Germline V gives CDR1 SGHVS, CDR2 FNYEAQ. The CDR3 has 14 residues. CDR3 nucleotides: TGTGCCAGCAGCTTAGAGGAGGGGGATCAGCCCCAGCATTTT. This codes for CASSLEEGDQPQHF.

CDR3 nucleotides: TGCAGTGCTAGACGGCCGCCGGGCGAGCAGTACGTC. It specifies CSARRPPGEQYV. This rearrangement joins TRBV20-1 to TRBJ2-7; D unresolved. The V gene's germline CDR1 is DFQATT and CDR2 SNEGSKA (reference sequence). The CDR3 sequence is 12 residues long. V was shortened by 2 bases and J by 6 bases, with 11 bases between the two germline ends.

In this sample, this clonotype turned up a few times. This chain uses TRBV5-1 with TRBJ2-1; D unresolved. The germline V gene has CDR1 SGHRS and CDR2 YFSETQ. Deletions cut 2 bases from V and 6 bases from J, with 15 bases between. This CDR3 has 15 amino acids. The CDR3 is CASSFLDLGSNEQFF. In DNA, the CDR3 is TGCGCCAGCAGCTTCCTCGACCTCGGATCCAATGAGCAGTTCTTC.

This sequence joins TRBV13 and TRBJ1-1; TRBD1 aligns across 9 bases. V gave up 5 bases and J gave up 2 bases; unmatched junction bases: 21. Germline V gene lookup returns CDR1 PRHDT and CDR2 FYEKMQ (reference sequence). The CDR3 sequence is 20 residues long. The CDR3 coding sequence is TGTGCCAGCAGCCAGAACAGGGGGCGACTTCTACGTAGTGTTAACACTGAAGCTTTCTTT. Its translation is CASSQNRGRLLRSVNTEAFF.

A few counts support this clonotype. The chain couples TRBV6-6 to TRBJ2-3; the D is unclear. With 6 bases removed from V and 4 bases from J, the gap between germline ends came to 11 bases. In germline, CDR1 is MNHNY, CDR2 SVGAGI (reference sequence). CDR3 length equals 13 residues. The CDR3 here is CASSPASADTQYF. CDR3 sequence (DNA): TGTGCCAGCAGCCCTGCGTCTGCAGATACGCAGTATTTT.

V is TRBV6-4 and J is TRBJ1-1; possibly TRBD1 for D (5 bases). Trimming shortened V by 5 bases and J by 5 bases, and 12 bases separated the two germline ends. Germline lookup yields CDR1 MRHNA and CDR2 SNTAGT. This CDR3 is 13 amino acids long. The CDR3 protein is CASSISRGTEAFF. CDR3 nucleotide sequence: TGTGCCAGCAGTATCTCGAGGGGTACTGAAGCTTTCTTT.

The J gene is TRBJ1-2, the V gene TRBV3-1; TRBD1 might be the D (5 bases). Trimming left V 1 base short and J 3 bases short, with 9 bases between. Germline V gene lookup returns CDR1 LGHDT and CDR2 YNNKEL (reference sequence). The length of the CDR3 is 14 residues. Here the CDR3 reads CASSQGPGDYGYTF. The DNA for the CDR3 is TGTGCCAGCAGCCAAGGCCCGGGGGACTATGGCTACACCTTC.

The chain combines TRBV30 with TRBJ2-3; 10 bases agree with TRBD2. Germline V lookup: CDR1 GTSNPN, CDR2 SVGIG (reference sequence). The CDR3 sequence is 16 residues long. J was trimmed by 6 bases and V by 0 bases; bases with no gene match: 9. The CDR3 region is CAWSVLVSSGGDTQYF. The CDR3 bases are TGTGCCTGGAGTGTACTCGTCAGTAGCGGGGGGGATACGCAGTATTTT.

This clonotype occurred a few times. The rearrangement uses TRBV29-1 and TRBJ2-1, with TRBD2 matching over 8 bases. Germline loops: CDR1 SQVTM, CDR2 ANQGSEA. This CDR3 has 15 residues. The V and J ends lost 1 base and 10 bases, in that order; junction bases with no gene match: 12. The CDR3 coding sequence is TGCAGCGTTGAAGCCGGGACTAGAGTCTTAGGAGAGCAGTTCTTC. It encodes CSVEAGTRVLGEQFF.

The V gene is TRBV3-1, the J gene TRBJ2-3; 9 bases fit TRBD2. The germline gives CDR1 LGHDT, CDR2 YNNKEL (reference sequence). Germline trimming cut 4 bases from V and 9 bases from J; bases unmatched to any gene: 11. The length of the CDR3 is 15 residues. The CDR3, as DNA: TGTGCCAGCAGCCTCGCAGGGACTAGCCGGGGGACGCAGTATTTT. Its translation is CASSLAGTSRGTQYF.

In its sample, this clonotype was seen a few times. The chain combines TRBV7-3 with TRBJ1-1; TRBD1 agrees at 9 bases. Germline V lookup: CDR1 SGHTA, CDR2 FQGTGA. V shed 4 bases, J shed 5 bases, and the junction held 17 bases outside the gene matches. The CDR3 has 18 amino acids. CDR3 residues: CASSSRGQGFMMATEAFF. The CDR3 DNA reads TGTGCCAGCAGCTCCCGAGGACAGGGGTTTATGATGGCGACTGAAGCTTTCTTT.

This clonotype was detected a few times. CDR3 in DNA: TGTGCCAGCAGTCGGGCAGGCAGAAATTCACCCCTCCACTTT. Translated: CASSRAGRNSPLHF. The chain recombines TRBV2 with TRBJ1-6; D is unclear. CDR1 is SNHLY, CDR2 FYNNEI, per germline. Trimming shortened V by 5 bases and J by 7 bases, and 12 bases separated the two germline ends. The CDR3 spans 14 residues.

This rearrangement joins TRBV6-1 to TRBJ1-2, with D possibly matching TRBD1 (6 bases). Germline-derived CDR1 and CDR2 are MNHNS and SASEGT. Deletions cut 7 bases from V and 4 bases from J, with 16 bases between. CDR3 length: 14 amino acids. This CDR3 reads CASNVQGEGYGYTF. The CDR3 DNA sequence: TGTGCCAGCAACGTACAGGGTGAGGGCTATGGCTACACCTTC.

The rearrangement joins TRBV18 to TRBJ1-1; a weak D match, TRBD1 (6 bases). Germline CDR1 KGHSH, CDR2 LQKENI. V lost 3 bases and J 0 bases, leaving 17 bases between the germline ends. The CDR3 runs 17 residues. The chain's CDR3 is CASSPPTGSHLNTEAFF. The CDR3 nucleotides read TGTGCCAGCTCACCCCCTACAGGGTCCCATTTGAACACTGAAGCTTTCTTT.

The sample holds a few counts of this clonotype. This chain uses TRBV12-3 or TRBV12-4 with TRBJ2-5; D unclear. There are 13 residues in the CDR3. Trimming took off 4 bases at V and 1 base at J, with 7 bases between the two ends. CDR3 in amino acids: CASSSFSQETQYF. The CDR3 DNA sequence: TGTGCCAGCAGTTCATTCTCCCAAGAGACCCAGTACTTC.

DNA for the CDR3: TGTGCCATCAGCCCAGGGGGCTATGGCTACACCTTC. Protein sequence: CAISPGGYGYTF. J is TRBJ1-2 and V is TRBV10-3; 7 nucleotides match TRBD1. V was pared by 6 bases and J by 4 bases, with 2 bases of the junction left unmatched. Germline assignment: CDR1 ENHRY and CDR2 SYGVKD. The CDR3 extends over 12 amino acids.

The chain uses TRBV5-1 and TRBJ2-7; perhaps D is TRBD1 or TRBD2 (5 bases each). The CDR3 contains 13 residues. Germline CDR1 reads SGHRS; CDR2 reads YFSETQ. Deletions cut 0 bases from V and 7 bases from J, with 11 bases between. In nucleotides, the CDR3 is TGCGCCAGCAGCTTGGATGGCTGGGGGGAGCAGTACGTC. This encodes CASSLDGWGEQYV.

This clonotype was seen a few times. The rearrangement links TRBV28 to TRBJ1-5, with a tentative D call TRBD1 (5 bases). There are 14 residues in the CDR3. Germline CDR1 reads MDHEN; CDR2 reads SYDVKM. Trimming shortened V by 6 bases and J by 6 bases, and 15 bases separated the two germline ends. CDR3 sequence reads: CASSPGGSSQPQHF. In DNA form, the CDR3 reads TGTGCCAGCAGCCCGGGGGGGTCGAGTCAGCCCCAGCATTTT. The variable domain in full, with the rest retrieved from reference TRBV28 and TRBJ1-5, is DVKVTQSSRYLVKRTGEKVFLECVQDMDHENMFWYRQDPGLGLRLIYFSYDVKMKEKGDIPEGYSVSREKKERFSLILESASTNQTSMYLCASSPGGSSQPQHFGDGTRLSIL.

This clonotype has only a few counts. The V call is TRBV9, the J call TRBJ2-7; a possible D gene is TRBD2 (5 bases). CDR1 and CDR2 (germline): SGDLS, YYNGEE. Trimming cost V 3 bases and J 5 bases, with 12 bases left between them. The CDR3 runs to 13 residues. The CDR3 nucleotides are TGTGCCAGCAGCGAGGCTTCCGGGGACGAGCAGTACTTC. Translated, it gives CASSEASGDEQYF.

V gene TRBV5-6 combines with J gene TRBJ1-1; no definite D call. Germline V gene sequence: CDR1 SGHDT, CDR2 YYEEEE. The CDR3 length is 13 residues. Trimming left V 6 bases short and J 5 bases short, with 14 bases between. The CDR3 spells CASNPVGRTEAFF. CDR3 nucleotide sequence: TGTGCCAGCAATCCCGTGGGCCGGACTGAAGCTTTCTTT.

The V call is TRBV19, the J call TRBJ2-1; 9 nucleotides align to TRBD2. The CDR3 covers 15 residues. Trimming took 5 bases from V and 5 from J; bases not matched to a gene: 7. Germline V gene sequence: CDR1 LNHDA, CDR2 SQIVND (reference sequence). CDR3 DNA: TGTGCCAGTAGTTTTGGTAGCGGGGGAAACAATGAGCAGTTCTTC. It yields the protein CASSFGSGGNNEQFF.